The source of this T cell receptor (beta chain) is a study of cytomegalovirus exposure and HLA in healthy donors. Regarding the study as a whole: The presence/absence work took it that sequencing depth was about the same across donors.

Comments on this clone: The antigen remains undetermined.

Primers: 60 Vbeta forward and 13 Jbeta reverse. Profiling relied on immunoSEQ multiplex PCR, and the TCRdb table lists in-frame clones only, not all of them. The table includes more than 150,000 clones, around 85% detected once. The germline V gene encodes CDR1 KGHSH and CDR2 LQKENI. V lost 4 bases and J lost 5; bases outside the gene matches: 5. There are 15 residues in the CDR3. The sequence was obtained from a man between 18 and 29 years old in good health and CMV-seropositive. Material for sequencing was PBMCs. The rearrangement uses TRBV18 and TRBJ1-6, with 7 bases identical to TRBD1. The CDR3 reads CASSRTGQDNSPLHF. DNA for the CDR3: TGTGCCAGCTCACGGACCGGACAGGATAATTCACCCCTCCACTTT.